This TCR beta chain appears in the sequencing data of a study of T-cell reconstitution after alpha-beta-depleted transplantation in children. This clonotype was detected only a few times. V was pared by 3 bases and J by 4 bases, with 12 bases between. The CDR3 is made up of 14 amino acids. The germline gives CDR1 KGHSH, CDR2 LQKENI. Unique molecular identifiers featured in how the TCRbeta library was prepared. TCRdb reanalysed the PCR reads using MiXCR and keeps one entry per CDR3 protein. The sample shows some 310,000 distinct CDR3 sequences, approximately 23% of them seen only once. J is TRBJ2-5 and V is TRBV18; unclear D gene. The sequence derives from a male patient younger than 18 who had a stem cell transplant for acute lymphoblastic leukemia, so the T cells may come from the graft donor. Specimen: PBMCs, mostly from graft donor cells, collected 180 days after TCRalphabeta/CD19-depleted stem cell transplant. As DNA, the CDR3 is TGTGCCAGCTCACCGCGGCAGTTGGGAGAGACCCAGTACTTC. Translating gives CASSPRQLGETQYF.